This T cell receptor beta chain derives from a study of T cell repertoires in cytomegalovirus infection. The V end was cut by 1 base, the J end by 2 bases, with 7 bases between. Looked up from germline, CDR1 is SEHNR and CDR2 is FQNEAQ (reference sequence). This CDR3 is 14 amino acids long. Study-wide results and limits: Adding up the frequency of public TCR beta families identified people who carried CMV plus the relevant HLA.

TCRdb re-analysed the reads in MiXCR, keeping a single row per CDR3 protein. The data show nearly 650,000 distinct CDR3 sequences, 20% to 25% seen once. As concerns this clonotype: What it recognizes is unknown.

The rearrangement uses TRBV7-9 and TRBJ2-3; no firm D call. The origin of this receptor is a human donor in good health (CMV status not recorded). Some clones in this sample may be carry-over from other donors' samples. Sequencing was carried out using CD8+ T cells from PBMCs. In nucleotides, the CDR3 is TGTGCCAGCAGCTTAGAGGTCCTCACAGATACGCAGTATTTT. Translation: CASSLEVLTDTQYF.